The present entry profiles one T cell receptor beta chain with its context. Its antigen is currently unknown. Nominally healthy donors provided the samples, though records likely missed some immune exposures. This sample was included in a study of cytomegalovirus exposure and HLA in healthy donors. About the research overall: From around 180 million T cells, an earlier analysis saw around 120 million unique TCR beta sequences. Study conclusions and caveats: The classifier reportedly diagnosed cytomegalovirus status with high sensitivity and specificity.

In the PCR, 60 Vbeta and 13 Jbeta primers were used. Assay: immunoSEQ multiplex PCR; the TCRdb copy retains only in-frame clones and omits some. The sample lists about 120,000 clones; approximately 78% were seen once. Losses at the gene ends were 6 bases for V and 4 bases for J; bases not matched to a gene: 6. Germline CDR1 is SNHLY and CDR2 is FYNNEI. This CDR3 spans 14 amino acids. The chain recombines TRBV2 with TRBJ1-1; 9 bases are shared with TRBD1. This TCR came from a middle-aged man in good health and CMV-seronegative. What was sequenced was PBMCs. For the CDR3, the DNA is TGTGCCAGCAGGGGGACAGGGACATCCACTGAAGCTTTCTTT. Protein: CASRGTGTSTEAFF.